These 28 T cell receptor beta chains originate from one sample sequenced in a study of control samples from healthy donors and cancer patients. Measured with immunoSEQ multiplex PCR; TCRdb has only the in-frame clones, and not every one. The sample records roughly 120,000 clones, about 86% being singletons. Sequencing was carried out using blood. These receptors were obtained from a man aged 30 to 45 in good health.

This chain uses TRBV30 with TRBJ1-2; the D gene is possibly TRBD1 (6 bases). Deletions cut 5 bases from V and 8 bases from J, with 12 bases between. Germline-derived CDR1 and CDR2 are GTSNPN and SVGIG (reference sequence). This CDR3 is 11 amino acids long. This chain's CDR3 is CAWSGGGGYTF. The CDR3 bases are TGTGCCTGGTCCGGGGGGGGCGGCTACACCTTC.

This clone was seen many times. This chain links TRBV2 with TRBJ1-2, with TRBD1 as a possible D gene (6 bases). Trimming shortened V by 7 bases and J by 4 bases, and 19 bases separated the two germline ends. CDR1 and CDR2 from the germline V gene are SNHLY and FYNNEI. The CDR3 runs 15 residues. The CDR3 loop is CASNLGGGAIYGYTF. Written as DNA, the CDR3 is TGTGCCAGCAATTTAGGTGGGGGCGCGATCTATGGCTACACCTTC.

V is TRBV29-1 and J is TRBJ1-1, with D uncertain. Germline V gene lookup returns CDR1 SQVTM and CDR2 ANQGSEA. V was cut by 0 bases and J by 4 bases, with 12 bases left in between. The CDR3 is made up of 14 amino acids. The DNA of the CDR3 is TGCAGCGTTGAAGATCCCGGCCGCGCCACTGAAGCTTTCTTT. Residues: CSVEDPGRATEAFF.

The chain combines TRBV24-1 with TRBJ2-6, with D unresolved. This CDR3 is 14 amino acids long. Looked up from germline, CDR1 is KGHDR and CDR2 is SFDVKD. V lost 3 bases, J lost 11 bases, and 13 bases lay in between. In nucleotides, the CDR3 is TGTGCCACCAGTGATGGACGGCCGTCAGACGTCCTGACTTTC. This sequence encodes CATSDGRPSDVLTF.

The gene calls are TRBV11-3 and TRBJ2-4, with D maybe TRBD2 (5 bases). V was trimmed by 2 bases and J by 2 bases, leaving 7 bases between them. The CDR3 covers 14 residues. Germline V gives CDR1 SGHNT, CDR2 YENEEA. The DNA for the CDR3 is TGTGCCAGCAGCTTACGGGATTCCAAAAACATTCAGTACTTC. It is translated as CASSLRDSKNIQYF.

This chain uses TRBV5-1 with TRBJ1-6, with TRBD1 as a possible D gene (5 bases). This CDR3 region has 15 residues. V shed 4 bases and J shed 7 bases, with 15 bases lying between them. The germline CDR1 and CDR2 sequences are SGHRS and YFSETQ. The CDR3 region has the DNA TGCGCCAGCAGCCCCGGCCAGGGTGACAATTCACCCCTCCACTTT. Translating it yields CASSPGQGDNSPLHF.

J is TRBJ2-7 and V is TRBV5-5; D possibly corresponds to TRBD1 (6 bases). Germline V gene data show CDR1 as SGHKS and CDR2 as YYEKEE (reference sequence). With 0 bases removed from V and 7 bases from J, the gap between germline ends came to 8 bases. The CDR3 runs 12 residues. The CDR3 sequence: CASSLGDIEQYF. The DNA of the CDR3 is TGTGCCAGCAGCTTGGGGGACATTGAGCAGTACTTC. Using reference TRBV5-5 and TRBJ2-7 for the parts outside the CDR3, the full variable domain is DAGVTQSPTHLIKTRGQQVTLRCSPISGHKSVSWYQQVLGQGPQFIFQYYEKEERGRGNFPDRFSARQFPNYSSELNVNALLLGDSALYLCASSLGDIEQYFGPGTRLTVT.

The chain is built from TRBV30 and TRBJ1-6; D is undetermined. Germline values: CDR1 GTSNPN, CDR2 SVGIG (reference sequence). The CDR3 extends over 10 amino acids. Deletions cut 2 bases from V and 12 bases from J, with 5 bases between. The CDR3 sequence: CAWSTGPLHF. The DNA for the CDR3 is TGTGCCTGGAGTACGGGACCCCTCCACTTT.

The V gene is TRBV9, the J gene TRBJ2-3; possible D gene TRBD2, 5 bases. Trimming took 0 bases from V and 4 from J, leaving 9 bases between them. The CDR3 is made up of 14 amino acids. Per the germline V gene, CDR1 is SGDLS and CDR2 is YYNGEE. The CDR3 reads CASSVAGKPDTQYF. In DNA, the CDR3 is TGTGCCAGCAGCGTAGCGGGGAAACCAGATACGCAGTATTTT. Full variable domain (rest looked up from reference TRBV9 and TRBJ2-3): DSGVTQTPKHLITATGQRVTLRCSPRSGDLSVYWYQQSLDQGLQFLIQYYNGEERAKGNILERFSAQQFPDLHSELNLSSLELGDSALYFCASSVAGKPDTQYFGPGTRLTVL.

This clone was seen a single time. This rearrangement joins TRBV10-2 to TRBJ1-1; D may be TRBD1 (5 bases). The CDR3 totals 15 residues. Germline V lookup: CDR1 WSHSY, CDR2 SAAADI. Trimming stripped 3 bases from V and 1 base from J, with 12 bases between. This CDR3 is CASSDGRGRNTEAFF. The CDR3 nucleotides are TGCGCCAGCAGTGATGGACGGGGACGGAACACTGAAGCTTTCTTT.

In its sample, this clone was seen once. The genes are TRBV7-8 and TRBJ2-7, with D uncertain. Germline CDR1 SGHVS, CDR2 FQNEAQ. CDR3 length equals 13 residues. The V and J ends lost 5 bases and 4 bases respectively, with 12 bases between them. This chain's CDR3 is CASSTGRNYEQYV. CDR3 bases: TGTGCCAGCAGCACCGGACGGAATTACGAGCAGTACGTC.

J is TRBJ1-5 and V is TRBV6-1; D gene ambiguous. Germline CDR1 reads MNHNS; CDR2 reads SASEGT. V was clipped by 2 bases and J by 8 bases, with 4 bases between them. CDR3 size: 11 residues. CDR3 nucleotide sequence: TGTGCCAGCAGTGAAAGAAAGCCCCAGCATTTT. This translates into CASSERKPQHF.

The chain couples TRBV11-3 to TRBJ2-1, with D possibly TRBD2 on 6 matching bases. In germline, CDR1 is SGHNT, CDR2 YENEEA. The CDR3 runs 17 residues. V lost 5 bases and J 0 bases, leaving 17 bases between the germline ends. CDR3 DNA sequence: TGTGCCAGCAGCCCACGGGACTCACCGCACTCCTACAATGAGCAGTTCTTC. Translated, it gives CASSPRDSPHSYNEQFF.

This clone was observed a single time. V gene TRBV5-1 combines with J gene TRBJ1-1; tentative D call: TRBD1 (5 bases). The CDR3 extends over 12 amino acids. Between the trimmed V and J ends, which lost 0 bases and 6 bases, there was a span of 6 bases. Germline CDR1 reads SGHRS; CDR2 reads YFSETQ. CDR3 in DNA: TGCGCCAGCAGCTTGGAGGGGCCTGAAGCTTTCTTT. It translates to CASSLEGPEAFF.

The genes are TRBV24-1 and TRBJ2-2; TRBD1 matches at 7 bases. The germline V gene has CDR1 KGHDR and CDR2 SFDVKD. The CDR3 sequence is 15 residues long. J gave up 2 bases and V 9 bases, and 8 bases lay outside the gene matches. The CDR3 is CATPDGTDNTGELFF. The DNA of the CDR3 is TGTGCCACCCCTGACGGGACAGATAACACCGGGGAGCTGTTTTTT.

The rearrangement joins TRBV2 to TRBJ2-3; a possible D gene is TRBD2 (5 bases). V shed 6 bases and J shed 2 bases, with 9 bases lying between them. Germline CDR1 is SNHLY and CDR2 is FYNNEI. CDR3 length: 13 residues. CDR3 DNA: TGTGCCAGCAGCTTCGGGAACACAGATACGCAGTATTTT. This encodes CASSFGNTDTQYF.

This clone was observed once. V usage is TRBV12-5 and J usage is TRBJ1-1, with D hard to call. V lost 5 bases and J 5 bases, leaving 9 bases between the germline ends. Germline CDR1 and CDR2: LGHNT and FRNRAP. The CDR3 has 12 amino acids. The CDR3 DNA is TGTGCTAGTGGTCTCACGGGGACTGAAGCTTTCTTT. Translating gives CASGLTGTEAFF. The whole variable domain, filled in from reference TRBV12-5 and TRBJ1-1, reads DARVTQTPRHKVTEMGQEVTMRCQPILGHNTVFWYRQTMMQGLELLAYFRNRAPLDDSGMPKDRFSAEMPDATLATLKIQPSEPRDSAVYFCASGLTGTEAFFGQGTRLTVV.

V is TRBV18 and J is TRBJ1-6, with TRBD1 matching over 9 bases. The V and J ends lost 2 bases and 7 bases, in that order; junction bases with no gene match: 3. Per germline, CDR1 KGHSH and CDR2 LQKENI. There are 15 residues in the CDR3. CDR3 nucleotides: TGTGCCAGCTCACCAAGGGGACAGGGAAATTCACCCCTCCACTTT. Its protein is CASSPRGQGNSPLHF. Full variable domain (outside the CDR3, taken from reference TRBV18 and TRBJ1-6): NAGVMQNPRHLVRRRGQEARLRCSPMKGHSHVYWYRQLPEEGLKFMVYLQKENIIDESGMPKERFSAEFPKEGPSILRIQQVVRGDSAAYFCASSPRGQGNSPLHFGNGTRLTVT.

The chain combines TRBV7-3 with TRBJ1-1; weak D call: TRBD1 (6 bases). The CDR3 covers 13 residues. Germline V CDR1 and CDR2: SGHTA, FQGTGA. V gave up 4 bases and J gave up 8 bases, with 14 bases separating them. The CDR3, as DNA: TGTGCCAGCAGCTATTCCAGGACAGACGAAGCTTTCTTT. As protein: CASSYSRTDEAFF.

This rearrangement joins TRBV7-3 to TRBJ2-2; 8 nucleotides align to TRBD1. The CDR3 runs to 16 residues. Germline CDR1 SGHTA, CDR2 FQGTGA. The V segment lost 4 bases and the J segment 5 bases; nucleotides outside the gene matches: 9. The CDR3 sequence is CASSSRQGSGTGELFF. DNA of the CDR3: TGTGCCAGCAGCTCAAGACAGGGGAGTGGGACCGGGGAGCTGTTTTTT.

The chain has TRBV19 and TRBJ1-5, with D possibly TRBD1 on 5 matching bases. This CDR3 comprises 13 residues. Germline lookup yields CDR1 LNHDA and CDR2 SQIVND (reference sequence). V gave up 7 bases and J gave up 1 base, with 8 bases separating them. The CDR3 sequence is CASTGYSNQPQHF. The CDR3 bases are TGTGCCAGTACAGGGTACAGCAATCAGCCCCAGCATTTT.

This chain joins TRBV30 and TRBJ1-6; the D is unclear. The germline V and J ends were trimmed by 3 bases and 7 bases, with 13 bases remaining between them. Germline V gene lookup returns CDR1 GTSNPN and CDR2 SVGIG (reference sequence). The CDR3 is 14 residues long. CDR3 protein: CAWRFGQSNSPLHF. CDR3 nucleotide sequence: TGTGCCTGGAGGTTTGGGCAGTCAAATTCACCCCTCCACTTT. The complete variable domain, with remaining parts taken from reference TRBV30 and TRBJ1-6, reads SQTIHQWPATLVQPVGSPLSLECTVEGTSNPNLYWYRQAAGRGLQLLFYSVGIGQISSEVPQNLSASRPQDRQFILSSKKLLLSDSGFYLCAWRFGQSNSPLHFGNGTRLTVT.

This clone was seen only once. The chain employs TRBV13 and TRBJ1-5; D is uncertain. V lost 7 bases to trimming and J lost 1 base, with 11 bases between them. The CDR3 length is 14 residues. CDR1 and CDR2 from the germline V gene are PRHDT and FYEKMQ (reference sequence). The CDR3 is CASNEGNSNQPQHF. The CDR3 coding sequence is TGTGCCAGCAACGAGGGCAACAGCAATCAGCCCCAGCATTTT. Drawing the rest from reference TRBV13 and TRBJ1-5, the complete variable domain is AAGVIQSPRHLIKEKRETATLKCYPIPRHDTVYWYQQGPGQDPQFLISFYEKMQSDKGSIPDRFSAQQFSDYHSELNMSSLELGDSALYFCASNEGNSNQPQHFGDGTRLSIL.

This clone has more than one count but fewer than ten. The CDR3 DNA sequence: TGCAGTGCTAGTGATCCCACCAAGGAGAATGAAAAACTGTTTTTT. Translated, it gives CSASDPTKENEKLFF. This chain joins TRBV20-1 and TRBJ1-4, with D uncertain. Germline CDR1 is DFQATT and CDR2 is SNEGSKA (reference sequence). Trimming pared 3 bases from V and 5 bases from J, leaving 16 bases between. The CDR3 has 15 residues.

This clone was picked up a small number of times. The chain recombines TRBV5-1 with TRBJ2-7; either TRBD1 or TRBD2 may fit D (6 bases each). Deletions cut 4 bases from V and 3 bases from J, with 26 bases between. This CDR3 contains 18 residues. The germline V gene encodes CDR1 SGHRS and CDR2 YFSETQ. The CDR3 loop reads CASSLRVSGDNNNYEQYF. CDR3 DNA: TGCGCCAGCAGCCTCCGGGTCTCGGGGGACAACAATAACTACGAGCAGTACTTC. The entire variable domain, with the rest obtained from reference TRBV5-1 and TRBJ2-7, is as follows: KAGVTQTPRYLIKTRGQQVTLSCSPISGHRSVSWYQQTPGQGLQFLFEYFSETQRNKGNFPGRFSGRQFSNSRSEMNVSTLELGDSALYLCASSLRVSGDNNNYEQYFGPGTRLTVT.

This clone appeared many times. The chain uses TRBV6-5 and TRBJ2-5; a weak D match, TRBD2 (5 bases). In germline, CDR1 is MNHEY, CDR2 SVGAGI. The CDR3 sequence is 13 residues long. The V and J ends lost 6 bases and 10 bases respectively, with 18 bases between them. The CDR3 sequence is CASSEGRLAVQYF. As DNA, the CDR3 is TGTGCCAGCAGCGAGGGCCGGTTAGCCGTCCAGTACTTC.

The chain uses TRBV6-2 or TRBV6-3 and TRBJ2-7; 10 nucleotides align to TRBD1. This CDR3 is 14 amino acids long. CDR1 and CDR2 (germline): MNHEY, SVGEGT. V dropped 2 bases and J dropped 4; count of bases not matched to a gene: 2. The CDR3 here is CASSYAGQGYEQYV. CDR3 nucleotides: TGTGCCAGCAGTTACGCGGGACAGGGGTACGAGCAGTACGTC.

CDR3 region: CASSLLRVKETQYF. The DNA of the CDR3 is TGTGCCAGCAGCTTACTGCGGGTTAAAGAGACCCAGTACTTC. The chain links TRBV7-2 to TRBJ2-5, with a possible D match to TRBD2 (5 bases). The ends were cut back, 2 bases at V and 3 bases at J, with 10 bases in the middle. The length of the CDR3 is 14 residues. From germline, CDR1 is SGHTA and CDR2 FQGNSA.